The next 16 T cell receptor beta chains were all read from a single sample in a study of blood T cell repertoires in COVID-19 (dated by TCRdb to the early 2020s). The protocol used for the library was the immunoSEQ multiplex PCR assay. TCRdb limited this immuneACCESS table to in-frame rearrangements with V and J called. A share of clones is missing; checked studies link under half to unresolved V genes, and the rest is unexplained. The sample table lists about 97,000 clones, around 92% of them with a count of one. Approximately 5.8% of the sample belongs to the ten largest clones. The sample taken for sequencing was peripheral blood. The receptors derive from a man aged 45-65 years with active COVID-19.

This chain joins TRBV2 and TRBJ1-1; tentatively, D is TRBD1 (5 bases). The germline gives CDR1 SNHLY, CDR2 FYNNEI. V lost 7 bases to trimming and J lost 0 bases, with 15 bases between them. The CDR3 extends over 15 amino acids. The CDR3 is CASNTGGPLNTEAFF. CDR3 coding DNA: TGTGCCAGCAATACAGGAGGGCCCCTGAACACTGAAGCTTTCTTT.

This sequence joins TRBV15 and TRBJ2-3; D might be TRBD1 (5 bases). CDR1 is LNHNV and CDR2 is YYDKDF in the germline V gene (reference sequence). With 9 bases removed from V and 4 bases from J, the gap between germline ends came to 17 bases. CDR3 size: 14 residues. The CDR3 protein is CATGDQGRADTQYF. The CDR3 nucleotides are TGTGCCACTGGCGACCAGGGCCGGGCAGATACGCAGTATTTT.

The chain employs TRBV19 and TRBJ2-2; 8 positions agree with TRBD1. The trim removed 3 bases at V and 7 bases at J, leaving 4 bases unmatched. The CDR3 is 14 amino acids. The germline V gene has CDR1 LNHDA and CDR2 SQIVND (reference sequence). The CDR3 reads CASSMDRVSGELFF. CDR3 DNA: TGTGCCAGTAGTATGGACAGGGTCAGCGGGGAGCTGTTTTTT.

This clone is a singleton in its sample. This chain connects TRBV18 to TRBJ2-5; a weak D match, TRBD1 (6 bases). In germline, CDR1 is KGHSH, CDR2 LQKENI. This CDR3 is 15 amino acids long. Trimming shortened V by 5 bases and J by 4 bases, and 17 bases separated the two germline ends. The CDR3 protein is CASSERTGSGETQYF. The CDR3 bases are TGTGCCAGCTCAGAAAGAACAGGGTCAGGAGAGACCCAGTACTTC.

V and J are TRBV19 and TRBJ1-5; tentative D call: TRBD1 (6 bases). Trimming stripped 3 bases from V and 3 bases from J, with 9 bases between. The CDR3 sequence is 14 residues long. Germline V gene lookup returns CDR1 LNHDA and CDR2 SQIVND (reference sequence). The CDR3 is CASSIGGANQPQHF. As DNA, the CDR3 is TGTGCCAGTAGTATCGGGGGGGCCAATCAGCCCCAGCATTTT.

The chain couples TRBV11-2 to TRBJ2-5; D is possibly TRBD2 (6 bases). This CDR3 region has 14 residues. From germline, CDR1 is SGHAT and CDR2 FQNNGV. Trimming left V 4 bases short and J 5 bases short, with 14 bases between. The CDR3 protein is CASSSQAGLETQYF. The CDR3 DNA sequence: TGTGCCAGCAGCTCCCAGGCGGGGTTGGAGACCCAGTACTTC.

The chain employs TRBV28 and TRBJ2-7; D is perhaps TRBD1 (5 bases). Germline assignment: CDR1 MDHEN and CDR2 SYDVKM. The CDR3 has 17 amino acids. The V and J ends lost 6 bases and 5 bases respectively, with 26 bases between them. The CDR3 DNA reads as TGTGCCAGCAGACCGCCCCCCGGACACAGACCCGATGACGAGCAGTACTTC. This encodes CASRPPPGHRPDDEQYF.

V gene TRBV3-1 (or the pseudogene TRBV3-2) combines with J gene TRBJ2-2; no clear D gene. There are 15 residues in the CDR3. Trimming cost V 0 bases and J 3 bases, with 8 bases left between them. CDR1 is LGHDT and CDR2 is YNNKEL in the germline V gene (reference sequence). The DNA for the CDR3 is TGTGCCAGCAGCCAAGAGCCCCGGGACACCGGGGAGCTGTTTTTT. This codes for CASSQEPRDTGELFF.

This clone was found once. The chain combines TRBV9 with TRBJ2-3; TRBD1 aligns across 7 bases. The V gene's germline CDR1 is SGDLS and CDR2 YYNGEE. This CDR3 is built from 17 residues. Germline trimming cut 0 bases from V and 5 bases from J; bases unmatched to any gene: 12. CDR3 region: CASSVAGVRGFQDTQYF. The CDR3 DNA follows: TGTGCCAGCAGCGTAGCTGGCGTCAGGGGGTTCCAAGATACGCAGTATTTT.

V is TRBV7-6 and J is TRBJ2-5; TRBD2 matches 8 bases. Germline CDR1 and CDR2: SGHVS and FNYEAQ. The V and J ends lost 9 bases and 4 bases, in that order; junction bases with no gene match: 13. The CDR3 consists of 15 residues. The CDR3 is CASRISGNSVETQYF. CDR3 DNA sequence: TGTGCCAGTAGGATTAGCGGGAATAGCGTAGAGACCCAGTACTTC.

The genes are TRBV14 and TRBJ2-7; tentative D call: TRBD2 (5 bases). V was pared by 5 bases and J by 6 bases, with 20 bases between. Per germline, CDR1 SGHDN and CDR2 FVKESK. This CDR3 has 15 amino acids. CDR3 loop: CASSSLMRVPTEQYF. CDR3 coding DNA: TGTGCCAGCAGCTCCCTCATGAGGGTCCCAACCGAGCAGTACTTC.

CDR3 in DNA: TGCGCCAGCAGCTTGGGGATAGCGGGAGACACCGGGGAGCTGTTTTTT. This translates into CASSLGIAGDTGELFF. The genes are TRBV5-1 and TRBJ2-2; 9 bases line up with TRBD2. Trimming removed 0 bases from V and 3 bases from J; junction bases left unmatched: 3. This CDR3 spans 16 amino acids. Germline V gene data show CDR1 as SGHRS and CDR2 as YFSETQ.

The chain employs TRBV10-3 and TRBJ1-5; D gene unclear. The CDR3 length is 13 residues. The germline CDR1 and CDR2 sequences are ENHRY and SYGVKD. V was cut by 5 bases and J by 0 bases, with 5 bases left in between. CDR3 sequence: CAISLDSNQPQHF. The DNA of the CDR3 is TGTGCCATCAGTTTAGATAGCAATCAGCCCCAGCATTTT.

The rearrangement uses TRBV2 and TRBJ1-3; the D gene is possibly TRBD1 (5 bases). Germline V gene lookup returns CDR1 SNHLY and CDR2 FYNNEI. The CDR3 totals 14 residues. Trimming took off 6 bases at V and 0 bases at J, with 9 bases between the two ends. CDR3 DNA sequence: TGTGCCAGCAGGAGACAGACCTCTGGAAACACCATATATTTT. As protein: CASRRQTSGNTIYF.

This clone was picked up one time. J is TRBJ2-1 and V is TRBV5-1, with D tentatively TRBD2 (5 bases). V was clipped by 4 bases and J by 5 bases, with 10 bases between them. The CDR3 runs 13 residues. Germline V CDR1 and CDR2: SGHRS, YFSETQ. The CDR3 protein is CASSPEVHNEQFF. The CDR3 coding sequence is TGCGCCAGCAGCCCGGAGGTACACAATGAGCAGTTCTTC.

In this sample, this clone turned up once. The chain links TRBV6-4 to TRBJ2-2; D call uncertain. Germline V lookup: CDR1 MRHNA, CDR2 SNTAGT. Trimming left V 3 bases short and J 5 bases short, with 10 bases between. This CDR3 contains 14 residues. CDR3 sequence: CASSEFAGTGELFF. CDR3 in DNA: TGTGCCAGCAGTGAGTTTGCCGGGACCGGGGAGCTGTTTTTT.